This paragraph covers one T cell receptor (beta chain) sequence. Its antigen is currently unknown. These data belong to a study of shared clonotypes between healthy human individuals. General observations from the study: Blood was the sole source, and tissue repertoires probably differ.

Trimming took off 4 bases at V and 4 bases at J, with 17 bases between the two ends. Per the germline V gene, CDR1 is MDHEN and CDR2 is SYDVKM. CDR3 length equals 15 residues. The protocol was immunoSEQ multiplex PCR, while the TCRdb copy is restricted to in-frame clones and leaves out a portion. In the table there are roughly 520,000 clones, roughly 95% of which are singletons. The sample taken for sequencing was naive CD4+ T cells sorted from blood. Subset defined: CD45RA+ positively selected. V usage is TRBV28 and J usage is TRBJ2-7; D assignment may be TRBD1 or TRBD2 (5 bases each). This clonotype originated in a woman aged 30 to 39 in good health. The CDR3 DNA sequence: TGTGCCAGCAGTTCTCCGACAGCGGTAGGTTACGAGCAGTACTTC. It encodes CASSSPTAVGYEQYF. Combining the CDR3 with reference TRBV28 and TRBJ2-7 gives the whole variable domain DVKVTQSSRYLVKRTGEKVFLECVQDMDHENMFWYRQDPGLGLRLIYFSYDVKMKEKGDIPEGYSVSREKKERFSLILESASTNQTSMYLCASSSPTAVGYEQYFGPGTRLTVT.